This TCR beta chain came from a study of metastatic and nonmetastatic thyroid tumors. In the source study's methods: In papillary thyroid cancer, a distant-metastasis classifier was built using CDR3 differences across clinicopathological groups. TCRdb called clones again from the PCR reads with MiXCR. TCRdb assigned the V and J calls; the authors' analysis was not used. In the table there are approximately 24,000 clones, more than 13% of which are singletons. Every patient underwent thyroid surgery untreated. CDR3 length equals 13 residues. Looked up from germline, CDR1 is MNHNS and CDR2 is SASEGT. Trimming pared 3 bases from V and 6 bases from J, leaving 9 bases between. The sample holds a few counts of this clone.

Input material: blood. The chain has TRBV6-1 and TRBJ1-5; no clear D gene. The TCR sequence derives from a female donor with papillary thyroid cancer or a benign thyroid nodule (not recorded which). Some clones in this sample may be carry-over from other donors' samples. The CDR3 DNA sequence: TGTGCCAGCAGTGATGAGGAGGTTCAGCCCCAGCATTTT. Residues: CASSDEEVQPQHF.